This T cell receptor beta chain derives from a study of shared clonotypes between healthy human individuals. Assay: immunoSEQ multiplex PCR; the TCRdb copy retains only in-frame clones and omits some. The sample includes roughly 2.5 million clones, around nine tenths of them seen just once. This clone showed up just once. Trimming removed 4 bases from V and 2 bases from J; junction bases left unmatched: 5. Per the germline V gene, CDR1 is GTSNPN and CDR2 is SVGIG (reference sequence). This CDR3 comprises 15 residues. The sequence came from a man between 18 and 35 years old in good health. The sequenced material came from naive CD4+ T cells sorted from blood. Subset indicated: CD45RA+ positively selected. The V call is TRBV30, the J call TRBJ2-3; TRBD2 matches at 11 bases. The CDR3 loop reads CAWNRLAGLTDTQYF. The CDR3 bases are TGTGCCTGGAATCGACTAGCGGGACTCACAGATACGCAGTATTTT.